The T cell receptor beta chain under discussion was sequenced for a study of blood T cell repertoires in COVID-19. In the study overall: The United States, Italy and Spain were the sources of the acute and convalescent COVID-19 samples. Sources were T cells, B-cell-depleted T cells, or PBMCs; the material itself was cDNA or gDNA.

The authors' processing: Reference gene primers were amplified, and this amplification served to estimate nucleated cell counts. The protocol was immunoSEQ multiplex PCR, while the TCRdb copy is restricted to in-frame clones and leaves out a portion. That table gives V, J and clone size, and the DNA gave D and trimming. The repertoire holds around 200,000 clones, with around nine tenths as singletons. With 4 bases clipped from V and 5 bases from J, the junction kept 5 bases outside the gene matches. From germline, CDR1 is SGHNT and CDR2 YENEEA. This CDR3 contains 15 residues. This clone has a single count.

This chain links TRBV11-3 with TRBJ2-1; TRBD2 matches at 10 bases. The sequence derives from a woman aged 18-29 years who had recovered from COVID-19. Source material: peripheral blood. The CDR3 sequence: CASSSSGGAHNEQFF. CDR3 nucleotides: TGTGCCAGCAGCTCAAGCGGGGGGGCTCACAATGAGCAGTTCTTC. The entire variable domain, with the rest obtained from reference TRBV11-3 and TRBJ2-1, is as follows: EAGVVQSPRYKIIEKKQPVAFWCNPISGHNTLYWYLQNLGQGPELLIRYENEEAVDDSQLPKDRFSAERLKGVDSTLKIQPAELGDSAVYLCASSSSGGAHNEQFFGPGTRLTVL.